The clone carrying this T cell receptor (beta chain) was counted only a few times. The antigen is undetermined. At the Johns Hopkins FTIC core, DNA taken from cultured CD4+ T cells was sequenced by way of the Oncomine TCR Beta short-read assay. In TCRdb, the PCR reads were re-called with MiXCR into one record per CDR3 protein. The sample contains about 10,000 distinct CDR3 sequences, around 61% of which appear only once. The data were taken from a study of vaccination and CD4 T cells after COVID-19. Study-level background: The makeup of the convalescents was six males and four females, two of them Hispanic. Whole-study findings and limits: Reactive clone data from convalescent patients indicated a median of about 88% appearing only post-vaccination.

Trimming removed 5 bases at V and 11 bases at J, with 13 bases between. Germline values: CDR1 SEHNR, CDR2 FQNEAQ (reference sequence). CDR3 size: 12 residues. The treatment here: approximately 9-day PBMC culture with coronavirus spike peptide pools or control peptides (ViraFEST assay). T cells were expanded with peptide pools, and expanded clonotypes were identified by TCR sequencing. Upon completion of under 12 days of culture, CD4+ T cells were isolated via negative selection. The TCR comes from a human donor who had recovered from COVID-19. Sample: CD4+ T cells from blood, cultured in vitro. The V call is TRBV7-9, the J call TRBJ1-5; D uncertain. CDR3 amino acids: CASSPRSGAQHF. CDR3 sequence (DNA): TGTGCCAGCAGCCCTCGAAGTGGGGCCCAGCATTTT. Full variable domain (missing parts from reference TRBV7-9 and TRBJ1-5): DTGVSQNPRHKITKRGQNVTFRCDPISEHNRLYWYRQTLGQGPEFLTYFQNEAQLEKSRLLSDRFSAERPKGSFSTLEIQRTEQGDSAMYLCASSPRSGAQHFGDGTRLSIL.